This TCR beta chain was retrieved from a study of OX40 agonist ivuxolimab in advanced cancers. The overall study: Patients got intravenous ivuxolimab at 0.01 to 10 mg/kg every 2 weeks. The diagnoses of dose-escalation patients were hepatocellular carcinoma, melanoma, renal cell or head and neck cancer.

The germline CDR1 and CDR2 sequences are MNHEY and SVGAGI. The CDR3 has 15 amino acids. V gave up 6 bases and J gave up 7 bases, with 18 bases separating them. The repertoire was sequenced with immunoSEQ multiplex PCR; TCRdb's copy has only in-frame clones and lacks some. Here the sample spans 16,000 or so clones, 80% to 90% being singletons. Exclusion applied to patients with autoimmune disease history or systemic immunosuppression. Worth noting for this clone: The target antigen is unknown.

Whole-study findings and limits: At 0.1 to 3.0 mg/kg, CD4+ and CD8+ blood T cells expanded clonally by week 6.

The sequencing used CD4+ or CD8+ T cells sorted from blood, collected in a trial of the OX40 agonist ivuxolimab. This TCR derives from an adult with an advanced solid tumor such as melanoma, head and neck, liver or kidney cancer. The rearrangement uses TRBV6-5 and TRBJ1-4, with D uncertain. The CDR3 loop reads CASRPTFGWSEKLFF. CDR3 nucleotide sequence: TGTGCCAGCAGACCCACATTCGGGTGGAGTGAAAAACTGTTTTTT.